This TCR beta chain was retrieved from a study of cytomegalovirus exposure and HLA in healthy donors. Turning to this clone: The antigen remains unidentified.

Points from the study as a whole: In most subjects, TCR beta sequences reportedly gave accurate predictions of HLA-A and HLA-B alleles.

Trimming removed 5 bases from V and 4 bases from J, with 8 bases in between. The CDR3 runs 13 residues. Germline CDR1 reads SGHTA; CDR2 reads FQGTGA. Both 60 Vbeta primers and 13 Jbeta primers went into the PCR. Some clones are missing from TCRdb's copy, which holds only in-frame ones; the method was immunoSEQ multiplex PCR. The repertoire holds more than 110,000 clones, with about 82% as singletons. V gene TRBV7-3 combines with J gene TRBJ2-2; D remains ambiguous. What was sequenced was PBMCs. The TCR originated in a man aged 30-40 years in good health and CMV-seronegative. The CDR3 region has the DNA TGTGCCAGCAGCCTCAGTCCCACCGGGGAGCTGTTTTTT. This gives the protein CASSLSPTGELFF.